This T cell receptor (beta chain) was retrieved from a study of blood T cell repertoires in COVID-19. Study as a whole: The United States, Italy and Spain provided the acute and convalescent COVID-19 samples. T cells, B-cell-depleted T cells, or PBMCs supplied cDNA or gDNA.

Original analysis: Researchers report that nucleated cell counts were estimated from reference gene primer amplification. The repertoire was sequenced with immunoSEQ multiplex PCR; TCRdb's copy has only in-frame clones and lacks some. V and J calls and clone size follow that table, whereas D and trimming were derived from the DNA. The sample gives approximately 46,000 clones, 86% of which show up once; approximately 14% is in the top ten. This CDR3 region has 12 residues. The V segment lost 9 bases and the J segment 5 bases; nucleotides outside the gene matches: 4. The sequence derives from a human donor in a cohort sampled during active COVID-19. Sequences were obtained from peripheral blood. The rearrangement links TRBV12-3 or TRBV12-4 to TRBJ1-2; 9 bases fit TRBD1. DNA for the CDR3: TGTGCCAGTCGACAGGGGGTTTATGGCTACACCTTC. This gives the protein CASRQGVYGYTF.